Listed below are T cell receptor beta chains from one sample, sequenced in a study of T cell responses to AZD1222 COVID-19 vaccine. The method was immunoSEQ multiplex PCR; TCRdb's version includes in-frame clones alone and lacks a portion of them. The top ten hold approximately 1.7% of the sample, which has some 130,000 clones, 80% to 90% seen once. Here the sequenced sample was peripheral blood, taken on day 0 of AZD1222 vaccination. The receptors stem from an adult in good health. The CDR3 runs from the conserved cysteine through the conserved F or W. The D gene is left open where the match is weak. Clone size is shown for a subset of rows, as once, few, many or a class of expanded clone.

>TRBJ2-7|TRBV24-1|.|TRBD2
CATSDGPGATSGFSYEQYF
TGTGCCACCAGTGACGGTCCGGGAGCGACTAGCGGATTCTCCTACGAGCAGTACTTC
>TRBJ2-5|TRBV6-5|.|.
CASTTRIGETQYF
TGTGCCAGCACGACGCGTATTGGGGAGACCCAGTACTTC
>TRBJ1-1|TRBV11-2|.|.
CASSQLLGWLRQANTEAFF
TGTGCCAGCAGCCAACTCCTGGGGTGGTTGCGGCAGGCGAACACTGAAGCTTTCTTT
>TRBJ1-4|TRBV6-5|.|.
CASRNPSTNEKLFF
TGTGCCAGCCGGAACCCCAGCACCAATGAAAAACTGTTTTTT
>TRBJ1-3|TRBV14|.|.
CASSRHRTPGNTIYF
TGTGCCAGCAGCCGACACAGGACTCCTGGAAACACCATATATTTT
>TRBJ1-2|TRBV12-3/TRBV12-4|.|.
CASTWSYGYTF
TGTGCCAGCACCTGGAGCTATGGCTACACCTTC
>TRBJ2-5|TRBV14|.|.
CASSQGVGGAQYF
TGTGCCAGCAGCCAAGGTGTAGGTGGAGCCCAGTACTTC
>TRBJ1-1|TRBV2|.|.
CASSPQGMNTEAFF
TGTGCCAGCAGTCCACAGGGTATGAACACTGAAGCTTTCTTT
>TRBJ1-6|TRBV19|.|.
CASSKAPLGSPLHF
TGTGCCAGTAGTAAGGCGCCCCTGGGTTCACCCCTCCACTTT
>TRBJ1-1|TRBV27|.|TRBD1
CASSITGGAYTEAFF
TGTGCCAGCAGTATTACAGGGGGCGCGTACACTGAAGCTTTCTTT
>TRBJ1-4|TRBV9|.|.
CASTPGQSSGTNEKLFF
TGTGCCAGCACACCCGGACAGTCGAGTGGGACTAATGAAAAACTGTTTTTT
>TRBJ1-2|TRBV6-2/TRBV6-3|.|.
CASSYGKNYGYTF
TGTGCCAGCAGTTACGGGAAAAACTATGGCTACACCTTC
>TRBJ1-2|TRBV5-1|.|TRBD1
CASSFRDRGTPLANYGYTF
TGCGCCAGCAGCTTTCGGGACAGGGGCACCCCTCTCGCTAACTATGGCTACACCTTC
>TRBJ2-2|TRBV7-9|.|.
CASSPVSSRSGELFF
TGTGCCAGCAGCCCTGTTTCATCAAGGTCCGGGGAGCTGTTTTTT
>TRBJ1-4|TRBV5-1|.|.
CASSGRDLRPEKLFF
TGCGCCAGCAGCGGACGGGACCTAAGACCTGAAAAACTGTTTTTT
>TRBJ1-1|TRBV5-1|few|.
CASSTKTNTEAFF
TGCGCCAGCAGCACGAAAACGAACACTGAAGCTTTCTTT
>TRBJ2-7|TRBV3-1/TRBV3-2|.|.
CASSQSPREQYF
TGTGCCAGCAGCCAGTCCCCTCGCGAGCAGTACTTC
>TRBJ2-5|TRBV9|.|.
CASSVGAGEETQYF
TGTGCCAGCAGCGTAGGCGCAGGGGAAGAGACCCAGTACTTC
>TRBJ1-1|TRBV18|.|.
CATLVSNTEAFF
TGTGCCACCCTCGTATCGAACACTGAAGCTTTCTTT
>TRBJ2-7|TRBV15|.|.
CATSRDLGTLSYEQYF
TGTGCCACCAGCAGAGATCTCGGGACATTGTCCTACGAGCAGTACTTC
>TRBJ1-5|TRBV7-4|.|TRBD1
CASSPKGDSEFSNQPQHF
TGTGCCAGCAGCCCTAAGGGGGACAGCGAATTTAGCAATCAGCCCCAGCATTTT
>TRBJ2-7|TRBV5-5|.|.
CASSPEVSYEQYF
TGTGCCAGCAGCCCGGAGGTCAGCTACGAGCAGTACTTC
>TRBJ1-5|TRBV24-1|.|.
CATSDPRQPRGYPQHF
TGTGCCACCAGTGATCCCAGACAACCCCGGGGATATCCCCAGCATTTT
>TRBJ2-7|TRBV5-1|.|TRBD2
CASRKGLAGGLYEQYF
TGCGCCAGCAGAAAGGGACTAGCGGGGGGCCTCTACGAGCAGTACTTC
>TRBJ2-1|TRBV5-1|once|TRBD2
CASRLAVSSYNEQFF
TGCGCCAGCAGACTAGCGGTGAGCTCCTACAATGAGCAGTTCTTC